This passage covers 24 T cell receptor beta chains from one sample sequenced in a study of T-cell reconstitution after alpha-beta-depleted transplantation in children listed by TCRdb under 2016. The library relied on PCR. Sequencing instrument: Illumina HiSeq 2500. To normalize quantification of the TCRbeta repertoire, the TCR libraries were built with molecular barcoding that relied on unique molecular identifiers. TCRdb trimmed the raw reads at Q25, called clones with MiXCR and kept productive beta chains. All rows with the same CDR3 protein become a single entry with the most common DNA and genes. Recorded for this sample are around 400,000 distinct CDR3 sequences; roughly a tenth of them occurred a single time. Roughly 6% of the sample is in the top ten clones. Sequenced here: PBMCs from the stem cell graft donor, sampled from the stem cell graft. These receptors came from a human donor who donated a stem cell graft to a child with acute myeloid leukemia.

The rearrangement links TRBV5-6 to TRBJ2-1; 8 bases align to TRBD2. The CDR3 totals 17 residues. Per the germline V gene, CDR1 is SGHDT and CDR2 is YYEEEE. With 3 bases clipped from V and 3 bases from J, the junction kept 11 bases outside the gene matches. CDR3 sequence reads: CASSWDSGTSYYNEQFF. The CDR3 DNA reads TGTGCCAGCAGCTGGGATAGCGGGACGTCCTACTACAATGAGCAGTTCTTC. Variable domain in full (rest from reference TRBV5-6 and TRBJ2-1): DAGVTQSPTHLIKTRGQQVTLRCSPKSGHDTVSWYQQALGQGPQFIFQYYEEEERQRGNFPDRFSGHQFPNYSSELNVNALLLGDSALYLCASSWDSGTSYYNEQFFGPGTRLTVL.

As concerns this clonotype: The junction departs from the called germline gene at one end, perhaps through a read error. V usage is TRBV20-1 and J usage is TRBJ2-4; 9 nucleotides agree with TRBD2. The CDR3 contains 17 residues. Germline assignment: CDR1 DFQATT and CDR2 SNEGSKA (reference sequence). Here the CDR3 reads CCARAGGLEVTKNIQYF. In nucleotides, the CDR3 is TGCTGTGCTAGAGCGGGGGGCCTAGAGGTTACCAAAAACATTCAGTACTTC.

The chain joins TRBV7-6 to TRBJ2-3, with D tentatively TRBD1 (7 bases). Germline CDR1 is SGHVS and CDR2 is FNYEAQ. The length of the CDR3 is 15 residues. V lost 5 bases and J 5 bases, leaving 17 bases between the germline ends. CDR3 sequence (DNA): TGTGCCAGCAGCCGGGCGACAGGGCGGGGAGATACGCAGTATTTT. Protein: CASSRATGRGDTQYF.

There are many counts of this clonotype. This chain connects TRBV20-1 to TRBJ2-5; D unresolved. Deletions cut 3 bases from V and 2 bases from J, with 10 bases between. Per germline, CDR1 DFQATT and CDR2 SNEGSKA (reference sequence). The length of the CDR3 is 13 residues. In DNA, the CDR3 is TGCAGTGCTAGTGGTGGGTGGCAAGAGACCCAGTACTTC. Amino acids: CSASGGWQETQYF.

This chain joins TRBV28 and TRBJ2-7, with 7 nucleotides matching TRBD2. Germline CDR1 and CDR2: MDHEN and SYDVKM. V shed 8 bases, J shed 2 bases, and the junction held 9 bases outside the gene matches. This CDR3 is 14 amino acids long. The chain's CDR3 is CASQWGGNTYEQYF. CDR3 DNA sequence: TGTGCCAGCCAATGGGGGGGGAATACCTACGAGCAGTACTTC.

This clonotype came up a few times. This chain joins TRBV6-5 and TRBJ2-7; 7 positions match TRBD2. V was clipped by 0 bases and J by 4 bases; unmatched bases: 6. CDR1 is MNHEY, CDR2 SVGAGI, per germline. The CDR3 is 15 amino acids. CDR3 protein: CASSYSPSGLYEQYV. The CDR3 coding sequence is TGTGCCAGCAGTTACTCTCCTAGCGGACTTTACGAGCAGTACGTC.

This clonotype was picked up many times. The chain has TRBV7-9 and TRBJ2-1; D is possibly TRBD2 (6 bases). Germline V gene sequence: CDR1 SEHNR, CDR2 FQNEAQ (reference sequence). V lost 7 bases, J lost 14 bases, and 18 bases lay in between. The CDR3 length is 12 residues. The CDR3 sequence: CASTQVEGREFF. In DNA, the CDR3 is TGTGCCAGCACCCAAGTGGAGGGACGTGAGTTCTTC.

This clonotype was observed a few times. The CDR3, as DNA: TGTGCCAGCAGTCCGCGGGGGGGCCATACAGATACGCAGTATTTT. It specifies CASSPRGGHTDTQYF. This chain connects TRBV6-1 to TRBJ2-3; 9 bases line up with TRBD2. The J segment lost 3 bases and the V segment lost 5 bases, leaving 6 bases of the junction unmatched. This CDR3 region has 15 residues. Looked up from germline, CDR1 is MNHNS and CDR2 is SASEGT.

The chain recombines TRBV9 with TRBJ2-5; D is possibly TRBD1 or TRBD2 (6 bases each). This CDR3 is 15 amino acids long. Germline values: CDR1 SGDLS, CDR2 YYNGEE. V was trimmed by 0 bases and J by 4 bases, leaving 13 bases between them. For the CDR3, the DNA is TGTGCCAGCAGCGTAGGGGGGGCTGGTGTAGAGACCCAGTACTTC. Protein: CASSVGGAGVETQYF.

This clonotype was seen a few times. The chain recombines TRBV28 with TRBJ2-3, with D perhaps TRBD1 or TRBD2 (5 bases each). This CDR3 comprises 14 residues. Germline V CDR1 and CDR2: MDHEN, SYDVKM. V lost 6 bases to trimming and J lost 5 bases, with 15 bases between them. In DNA, the CDR3 is TGTGCCAGCAGACCAGGGACCCCTGGAGATACGCAGTATTTT. It yields the protein CASRPGTPGDTQYF. The complete variable domain, with remaining parts taken from reference TRBV28 and TRBJ2-3, reads DVKVTQSSRYLVKRTGEKVFLECVQDMDHENMFWYRQDPGLGLRLIYFSYDVKMKEKGDIPEGYSVSREKKERFSLILESASTNQTSMYLCASRPGTPGDTQYFGPGTRLTVL.

The chain uses TRBV10-3 and TRBJ2-7; D ambiguous. This CDR3 is built from 13 residues. Germline V gene sequence: CDR1 ENHRY, CDR2 SYGVKD. Trimming shortened V by 4 bases and J by 3 bases, and 10 bases separated the two germline ends. CDR3 nucleotides: TGTGCCATCAGTGTAACCTCAAACTACGAGCAGTACTTC. Protein sequence: CAISVTSNYEQYF.

Here the CDR3 DNA reads TGTGCCAGCAACGCGGTGGGCTATGGCTACACCTTC. Its translation: CASNAVGYGYTF. This chain connects TRBV5-4 to TRBJ1-2, with D unclear. The V and J ends lost 6 bases and 4 bases respectively, with 10 bases between them. CDR3 size: 12 residues. Per the germline V gene, CDR1 is SGHNT and CDR2 is YYREEE (reference sequence).

This clonotype was picked up one time. A read error is possible here, since a much larger clone lies one base away. The missing conserved phenylalanine or tryptophan at the end of this CDR3 makes a read error likely. This chain uses TRBV12-3 or TRBV12-4 with TRBJ2-3; 10 bases map to TRBD2. The length of the CDR3 is 14 residues. J lost 5 bases, V lost 8 bases, and 7 bases had no gene match. The CDR3 DNA follows: TGTGCCAGCGAGGGGGGACTAGCGCGAGATACGCAGTATTCT. Its translation is CASEGGLARDTQYS.

The genes are TRBV6-5 and TRBJ1-1; 8 positions agree with TRBD1. V lost 0 bases, J lost 10 bases, and 13 bases stayed unmatched. The CDR3 sequence is 16 residues long. Germline V lookup: CDR1 MNHEY, CDR2 SVGAGI. This CDR3 is CASSYSGSGGPRRAFF. CDR3 DNA sequence: TGTGCCAGCAGTTACTCCGGTTCAGGGGGCCCCAGGAGAGCTTTCTTT.

This clonotype has at least ten counts. A clone one base away is much larger, so this may be a read error. This chain links TRBV5-1 with TRBJ2-4; 7 positions agree with TRBD1. Germline CDR1 reads SGHRS; CDR2 reads YFSETQ. The CDR3 contains 16 residues. The CDR3 here is CASSPEYSGTDNSQYF. The DNA of the CDR3 is TGCGCCAGCAGCCCCGAATACTCCGGGACAGATAACAGTCAGTACTTC.

The table lists this clonotype with a few counts. V and J are TRBV4-3 and TRBJ2-6; unclear D gene. CDR1 is LGHNA and CDR2 is YSLEER in the germline V gene. Trimming pared 0 bases from V and 0 bases from J, leaving 12 bases between. The CDR3 is 18 residues long. CDR3 loop: CASSQDWYGDSGANVLTF. The CDR3 DNA reads as TGCGCCAGCAGCCAAGACTGGTACGGAGACTCTGGGGCCAACGTCCTGACTTTC.

This chain uses TRBV3-1 with TRBJ1-2; 10 nucleotides agree with TRBD1. The CDR3 consists of 15 residues. V lost 4 bases, J lost 5 bases, and 7 bases stayed unmatched. Germline values: CDR1 LGHDT, CDR2 YNNKEL (reference sequence). CDR3 protein: CASSLGDRGRYGYTF. The CDR3 DNA reads as TGTGCCAGCAGCCTAGGGGACAGGGGACGATATGGCTACACCTTC.

This clonotype came up a few times. V usage is TRBV5-1 and J usage is TRBJ2-5; 7 bases fit TRBD1. Looked up from germline, CDR1 is SGHRS and CDR2 is YFSETQ. The CDR3 runs 15 residues. V shed 0 bases, J shed 5 bases, and the junction held 7 bases outside the gene matches. The CDR3 sequence: CASSLGPQGSETQYF. The CDR3 DNA reads as TGCGCCAGCAGCTTGGGGCCACAGGGGTCGGAGACCCAGTACTTC.

This chain links TRBV29-1 with TRBJ1-2; the D gene is possibly TRBD1 (6 bases). Trimming took 4 bases from V and 4 from J, leaving 10 bases between them. The CDR3 sequence is 12 residues long. CDR1 is SQVTM, CDR2 ANQGSEA, per germline. The CDR3 is CSVGGGTYGYTF. CDR3 nucleotide sequence: TGCAGCGTTGGAGGGGGGACCTATGGCTACACCTTC.

This clonotype was detected many times. The chain carries TRBV29-1 and TRBJ2-5; unclear D gene. CDR3 length: 13 residues. Germline CDR1 SQVTM, CDR2 ANQGSEA. The V gene lost 0 bases and the J gene lost 4 bases, with 9 bases spanning the gap. CDR3 loop: CSVEDQQSETQYF. The CDR3, as DNA: TGCAGCGTTGAAGATCAACAGTCAGAGACCCAGTACTTC.

This clonotype has a handful of counts. The V call is TRBV3-1, the J call TRBJ2-4; no reliable D call. Trimming pared 5 bases from V and 0 bases from J, leaving 8 bases between. The germline CDR1 and CDR2 sequences are LGHDT and YNNKEL (reference sequence). CDR3 length: 14 residues. The CDR3 region has the DNA TGTGCCAGCAGCGACCGGGCAGCCAAAAACATTCAGTACTTC. Translating gives CASSDRAAKNIQYF.

In nucleotides, the CDR3 is TGTGCCAGCAGCTTAACGATGGGAGGCCAAGAGACCCAGTACTTC. This codes for CASSLTMGGQETQYF. V and J are TRBV7-9 and TRBJ2-5; tentatively, D is TRBD2 (6 bases). Germline V gene data show CDR1 as SEHNR and CDR2 as FQNEAQ (reference sequence). With 2 bases removed from V and 1 base from J, the gap between germline ends came to 11 bases. This CDR3 spans 15 amino acids.

The V call is TRBV7-8, the J call TRBJ2-3, with 9 bases lining up with TRBD2. The CDR3 sequence is 19 residues long. After removal of 5 bases from V and 2 bases from J, the junction contained 17 bases not matched to a gene. The germline V gene has CDR1 SGHVS and CDR2 FQNEAQ. CDR3 in amino acids: CASSRTRTIAGETTDTQYF. In nucleotides, the CDR3 is TGTGCCAGCAGCCGCACACGGACGATAGCGGGGGAGACCACAGATACGCAGTATTTT.

This clonotype was counted many times. The gene calls are TRBV15 and TRBJ1-5, with TRBD1 matching over 7 bases. Germline assignment: CDR1 LNHNV and CDR2 YYDKDF (reference sequence). The CDR3 extends over 15 amino acids. V dropped 5 bases and J dropped 2; count of bases not matched to a gene: 6. The CDR3 bases are TGTGCCACCAGCTTCCGGACAGGCCGCAATCAGCCCCAGCATTTT. This gives the protein CATSFRTGRNQPQHF.